Below are 18 T cell receptor beta chains sequenced from a single sample in a study of cytomegalovirus exposure and HLA in healthy donors. Both 60 Vbeta primers and 13 Jbeta primers went into the PCR. Generated by immunoSEQ multiplex PCR, the TCRdb table keeps only in-frame clones and is missing some. The sample yields hundreds of thousands of clones, approximately 70% seen once. Sequenced input: PBMCs. These receptors came from a man aged 35-49 years in good health and CMV-seropositive.

This clone was seen a handful of times. This sequence joins TRBV27 and TRBJ1-2; TRBD1 matches 7 bases. The junction had 21 bases not matched to a gene; V was cut back by 7 bases and J by 7 bases. CDR3 length: 17 residues. Germline loops: CDR1 MNHEY, CDR2 SMNVEV (reference sequence). The CDR3 sequence is CASTSLERGQSDFGYTF. In nucleotides, the CDR3 is TGTGCCAGCACCTCCCTGGAAAGGGGGCAGAGTGATTTTGGCTACACCTTC.

The chain uses TRBV6-6 and TRBJ1-4; D is unresolved. This CDR3 has 16 amino acids. Germline V CDR1 and CDR2: MNHNY, SVGAGI (reference sequence). Between the trimmed V and J ends, which lost 5 bases and 8 bases, there was a span of 21 bases. This CDR3 is CASSDWAPRWAEKLFF. CDR3 nucleotides: TGTGCCAGCAGTGACTGGGCCCCCCGGTGGGCAGAAAAACTGTTTTTT.

The chain combines TRBV5-8 with TRBJ1-5; D gene unclear. The CDR3 sequence is 13 residues long. V gave up 0 bases and J gave up 4 bases, with 5 bases separating them. Germline V lookup: CDR1 SGHTS, CDR2 YDEGEE. CDR3 residues: CASSLGPNQPQHF. CDR3 coding DNA: TGTGCCAGCAGCTTGGGGCCGAATCAGCCCCAGCATTTT.

This clone was seen a single time. CDR3 bases: TGTGCCAGCAGTAAACTCGCCGGGGGGGCCGGGGAGCAGTACTTC. Encoded protein: CASSKLAGGAGEQYF. The chain is built from TRBV6-6 and TRBJ2-7; TRBD2 aligns across 8 bases. Trimming cost V 5 bases and J 7 bases; bases outside gene matches: 13. The CDR3 is made up of 15 amino acids. Germline V gene sequence: CDR1 MNHNY, CDR2 SVGAGI (reference sequence).

The chain employs TRBV7-8 and TRBJ2-7; D not resolved. Germline CDR1 and CDR2: SGHVS and FQNEAQ. This CDR3 is built from 15 residues. With 5 bases removed from V and 4 bases from J, the gap between germline ends came to 18 bases. The CDR3 coding sequence is TGTGCCAGCAGCGCCATCTCAGGTATTCCATACGAGCAGTACTTC. It is translated as CASSAISGIPYEQYF.

V gene TRBV6-7 combines with J gene TRBJ2-5, with TRBD2 identical over 10 bases. TRBV6-7 is known as an ORF, though its function is uncertain. The ends lost 5 bases at V and 5 bases at J; junction bases unmatched: 8. The CDR3 extends over 15 amino acids. Here the CDR3 reads CASSLGAGGRETQYF. The CDR3 DNA is TGTGCCAGCAGTCTCGGAGCGGGGGGGAGGGAGACCCAGTACTTC.

This sequence joins TRBV6-5 and TRBJ2-3; 7 nucleotides match TRBD2. Germline CDR1 reads MNHEY; CDR2 reads SVGAGI. J was trimmed by 11 bases and V by 5 bases; bases with no gene match: 7. The CDR3 covers 12 residues. CDR3 protein: CASSPGGRGQYF. The CDR3 DNA reads as TGTGCCAGCAGTCCGGGGGGAAGGGGGCAGTATTTT.

V is TRBV7-6 and J is TRBJ2-5; TRBD1 matches at 9 bases. Losses at the gene ends were 1 base for V and 1 base for J; bases not matched to a gene: 7. CDR1 is SGHVS and CDR2 is FNYEAQ in the germline V gene. The CDR3 contains 17 residues. CDR3 DNA sequence: TGTGCCAGCAGCTTAGGGGGGACAGGGCTTTTCCAAGAGACCCAGTACTTC. Translated, it gives CASSLGGTGLFQETQYF.

The rearrangement uses TRBV7-9 and TRBJ1-1, with unresolved D. V was pared by 3 bases and J by 0 bases, with 11 bases between. The V gene's germline CDR1 is SEHNR and CDR2 FQNEAQ (reference sequence). CDR3 size: 15 residues. This CDR3 reads CASSFSERMNTEAFF. CDR3 bases: TGTGCCAGCAGCTTCTCTGAGCGGATGAACACTGAAGCTTTCTTT.

The rearrangement uses TRBV27 and TRBJ1-2; TRBD1 might be the D (6 bases). Trimming removed 2 bases from V and 3 bases from J, with 10 bases in between. The CDR3 is 14 amino acids. Germline V gene lookup returns CDR1 MNHEY and CDR2 SMNVEV (reference sequence). CDR3 sequence reads: CASSLGQGYYGYTF. CDR3 sequence (DNA): TGTGCCAGCAGTTTAGGTCAGGGGTACTATGGCTACACCTTC.

V usage is TRBV10-2 and J usage is TRBJ1-1, with D tentatively TRBD1 (5 bases). Looked up from germline, CDR1 is WSHSY and CDR2 is SAAADI. The CDR3 covers 13 residues. Trimming removed 10 bases from V and 6 bases from J, with 18 bases in between. CDR3 region: CATRTPGLPEAFF. The DNA for the CDR3 is TGCGCCACCAGGACACCTGGGCTGCCTGAAGCTTTCTTT.

This clone was seen only a few times. The gene calls are TRBV5-1 and TRBJ1-2; possibly TRBD1 for D (6 bases). This CDR3 has 13 amino acids. From germline, CDR1 is SGHRS and CDR2 YFSETQ. V was shortened by 4 bases and J by 1 base, with 8 bases between the two germline ends. The CDR3 nucleotides are TGCGCCAGCAGCCCAGGGGTTAACTATGGCTACACCTTC. Translating it yields CASSPGVNYGYTF.

This chain joins TRBV11-3 and TRBJ2-1; TRBD2 agrees at 9 bases. Germline-derived CDR1 and CDR2 are SGHNT and YENEEA. The CDR3 sequence is 15 residues long. With 6 bases clipped from V and 3 bases from J, the junction kept 6 bases outside the gene matches. In DNA, the CDR3 is TGTGCCAGCAGTAGCGGGGGCGAAATCTACAATGAGCAGTTCTTC. Its translation: CASSSGGEIYNEQFF.

The gene calls are TRBV9 and TRBJ2-7; D might be TRBD1 (7 bases). V was shortened by 0 bases and J by 6 bases, with 10 bases between the two germline ends. The germline V gene encodes CDR1 SGDLS and CDR2 YYNGEE. The CDR3 sequence is 13 residues long. In DNA, the CDR3 is TGTGCCAGCAGCGTAGGACAGGGAGGCGAGCAGTACTTC. Translation: CASSVGQGGEQYF.

The V gene is TRBV7-2, the J gene TRBJ2-3, with 7 nucleotides matching TRBD2. V lost 1 base and J lost 2; bases outside the gene matches: 6. Germline CDR1 reads SGHTA; CDR2 reads FQGNSA. The length of the CDR3 is 16 residues. CDR3 in amino acids: CASSLDGRGYTDTQYF. As DNA, the CDR3 is TGTGCCAGCAGCTTAGACGGGCGGGGGTACACAGATACGCAGTATTTT.

As concerns this clone: A junction end diverges from the germline sequence, so it may reflect a read error. V and J are TRBV7-9 and TRBJ1-4, with a possible D match to TRBD1 (6 bases). Germline CDR1 and CDR2: SEHNR and FQNEAQ (reference sequence). The CDR3 is 12 amino acids. The CDR3 DNA is TGTTCCAGCAGCCTGACAGGAGAAAAACTGTTTTTT. It is translated as CSSSLTGEKLFF.

This clone has a single count. The rearrangement links TRBV30 to TRBJ1-1; 7 bases are a match to TRBD1. V lost 2 bases and J lost 5; bases outside the gene matches: 17. CDR1 and CDR2 from the germline V gene are GTSNPN and SVGIG (reference sequence). This CDR3 has 17 amino acids. The CDR3: CAWSPFGQVGGGTEAFF. CDR3 sequence (DNA): TGTGCCTGGAGTCCCTTCGGACAGGTGGGTGGAGGTACTGAAGCTTTCTTT.

The chain recombines TRBV4-3 with TRBJ2-7; D perhaps matches TRBD2 (5 bases). The CDR3 length is 15 residues. From germline, CDR1 is LGHNA and CDR2 YSLEER. Trimming took 0 bases from V and 4 from J, leaving 13 bases between them. The CDR3 nucleotides are TGCGCCAGCAGCCAAGAGGGAGTTGGATTTTACGAGCAGTACTTC. Translation: CASSQEGVGFYEQYF.